This T cell receptor (beta chain) was captured by sequencing in a study of blood T cell repertoires in COVID-19. Study-wide background: Specimens from acute and convalescent COVID-19 originated in the United States, Italy and Spain. PBMCs, B-cell-depleted T cells, or T cells provided the cDNA or gDNA that made up the material.

The CDR3 extends over 15 amino acids. Trimming cost V 5 bases and J 5 bases, with 16 bases left between them. Germline V lookup: CDR1 MDHEN, CDR2 SYDVKM. Per the study methods: Amplifying reference gene primers gave estimates of nucleated cell counts. Clones were read by immunoSEQ multiplex PCR, and TCRdb kept only the in-frame ones, dropping some. V, J and clone size were drawn from that table, and D and trimming were deduced from the DNA. The table has about 120,000 clones, about 79% seen once. This clone was observed a few times. This TCR was recovered from an elderly woman with acute or convalescent COVID-19. The chain carries TRBV28 and TRBJ1-3; TRBD1 might be the D (5 bases). The specimen was peripheral blood. The CDR3 loop is CASSQRGRIRNTIYF. CDR3 coding DNA: TGTGCCAGCAGTCAAAGGGGCAGGATAAGAAACACCATATATTTT.